This T cell receptor beta chain was retrieved from a study of graft-versus-host responses after intestinal transplantation. Study background: Induction with anti-thymocyte globulin, then tacrolimus and steroids for around three years, was given to all recipients.

Sequenced by immunoSEQ multiplex PCR; TCRdb stores in-frame clones only, minus some. The sample carries some 64,000 clones, approximately 91% recorded once. For this clone: What it binds is not known.

V trimming: 2 bases; J trimming: 6 bases; junction bases outside the gene matches: 7. CDR1 is MNHNY, CDR2 SVGAGI, per germline (reference sequence). This CDR3 contains 15 residues. The material sequenced was unstimulated CD8+ T cells sorted from spleen or lymph node cells, taken before transplant. This TCR was recovered from a human donor who was the organ donor for an intestinal transplant. This chain joins TRBV6-6 and TRBJ2-7; 10 nucleotides match TRBD1. Written as DNA, the CDR3 is TGTGCCAGCAGTTACAGGACAGGGGGATTCGGCGAGCAGTACTTC. Its translation is CASSYRTGGFGEQYF.